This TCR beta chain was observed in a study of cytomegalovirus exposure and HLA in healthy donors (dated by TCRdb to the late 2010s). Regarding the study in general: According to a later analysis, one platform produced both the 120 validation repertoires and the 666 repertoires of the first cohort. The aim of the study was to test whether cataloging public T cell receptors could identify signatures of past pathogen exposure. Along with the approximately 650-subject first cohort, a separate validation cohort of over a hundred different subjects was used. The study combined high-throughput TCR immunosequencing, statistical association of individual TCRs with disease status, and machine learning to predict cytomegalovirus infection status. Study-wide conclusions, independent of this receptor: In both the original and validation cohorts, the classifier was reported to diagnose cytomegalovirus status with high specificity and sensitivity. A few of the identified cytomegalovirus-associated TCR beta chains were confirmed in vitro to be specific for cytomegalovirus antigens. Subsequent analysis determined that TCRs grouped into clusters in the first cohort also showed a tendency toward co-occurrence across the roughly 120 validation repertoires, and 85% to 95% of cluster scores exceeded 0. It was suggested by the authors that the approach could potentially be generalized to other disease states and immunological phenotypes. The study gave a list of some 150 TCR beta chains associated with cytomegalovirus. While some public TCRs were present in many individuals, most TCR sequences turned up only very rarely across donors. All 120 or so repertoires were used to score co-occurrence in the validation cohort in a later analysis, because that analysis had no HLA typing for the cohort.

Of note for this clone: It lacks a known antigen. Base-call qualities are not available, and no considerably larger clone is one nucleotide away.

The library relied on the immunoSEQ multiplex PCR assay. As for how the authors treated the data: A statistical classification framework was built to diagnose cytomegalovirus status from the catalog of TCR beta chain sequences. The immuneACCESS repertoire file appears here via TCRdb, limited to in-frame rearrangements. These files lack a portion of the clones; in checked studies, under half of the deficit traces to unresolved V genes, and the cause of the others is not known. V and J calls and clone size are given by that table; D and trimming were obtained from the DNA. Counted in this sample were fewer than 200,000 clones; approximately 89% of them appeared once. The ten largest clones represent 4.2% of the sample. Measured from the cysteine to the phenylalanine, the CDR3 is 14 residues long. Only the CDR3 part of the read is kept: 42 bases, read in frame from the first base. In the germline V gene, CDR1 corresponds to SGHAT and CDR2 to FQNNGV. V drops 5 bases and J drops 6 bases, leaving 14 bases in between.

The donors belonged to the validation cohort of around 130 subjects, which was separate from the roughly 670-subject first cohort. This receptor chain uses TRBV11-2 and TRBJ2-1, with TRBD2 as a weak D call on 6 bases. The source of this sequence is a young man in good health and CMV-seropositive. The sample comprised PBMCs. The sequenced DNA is TGTGCCAGCAGCCCCGTAGCGGCCCGCAATGAGCAGTTCTTC. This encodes CASSPVAARNEQFF.